This T cell receptor (beta chain) was profiled in a study of blood T cell repertoires in COVID-19. Germline CDR1 LNHDA, CDR2 SQIVND (reference sequence). This CDR3 spans 13 amino acids. Trimming removed 1 base from V and 6 bases from J, with 9 bases in between. This clone was observed a handful of times. Measured with immunoSEQ multiplex PCR; TCRdb has only the in-frame clones, and not every one. The sample records approximately 250,000 clones, around 84% being singletons. The sample comprised peripheral blood. The J gene is TRBJ1-2, the V gene TRBV19; D gene unclear. The TCR comes from a woman between 40 and 50 years old who had recovered from COVID-19. CDR3 region: CASSIVAGDGYTF. The CDR3 DNA reads TGTGCCAGTAGTATAGTGGCAGGCGATGGCTACACCTTC.